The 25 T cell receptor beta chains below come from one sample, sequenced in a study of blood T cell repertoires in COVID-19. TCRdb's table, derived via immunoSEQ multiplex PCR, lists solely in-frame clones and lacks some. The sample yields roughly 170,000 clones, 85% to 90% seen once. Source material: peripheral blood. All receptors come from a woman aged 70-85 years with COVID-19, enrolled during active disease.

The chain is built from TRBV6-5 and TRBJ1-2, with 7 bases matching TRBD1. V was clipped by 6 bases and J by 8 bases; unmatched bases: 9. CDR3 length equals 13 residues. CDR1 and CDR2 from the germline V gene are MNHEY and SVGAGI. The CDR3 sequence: CASRTDRAGGYTF. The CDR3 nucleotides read TGTGCCAGCAGAACTGACAGGGCGGGGGGCTACACCTTC.

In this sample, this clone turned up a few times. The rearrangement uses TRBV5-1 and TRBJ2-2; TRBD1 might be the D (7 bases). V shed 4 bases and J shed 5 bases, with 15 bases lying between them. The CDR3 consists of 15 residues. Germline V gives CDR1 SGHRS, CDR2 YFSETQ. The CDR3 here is CASSPRQGGTGELFF. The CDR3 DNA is TGCGCCAGCAGCCCACGACAGGGAGGAACCGGGGAGCTGTTTTTT.

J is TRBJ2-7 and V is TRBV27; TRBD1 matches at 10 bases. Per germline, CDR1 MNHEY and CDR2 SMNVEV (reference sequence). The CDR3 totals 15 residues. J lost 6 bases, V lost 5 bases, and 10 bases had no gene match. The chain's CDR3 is CASSRGTGAGGEQYF. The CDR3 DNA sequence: TGTGCCAGCAGTCGAGGGACAGGGGCCGGGGGCGAGCAGTACTTC.

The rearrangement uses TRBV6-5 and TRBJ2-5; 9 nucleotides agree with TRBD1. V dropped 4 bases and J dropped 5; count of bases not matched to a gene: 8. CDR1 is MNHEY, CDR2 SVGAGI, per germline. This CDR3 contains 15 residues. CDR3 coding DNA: TGTGCCAGCAGTTCCATAGGGACAGGGATGGAGACCCAGTACTTC. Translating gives CASSSIGTGMETQYF.

CDR3 DNA sequence: TGTGCCAGCAGTGCAGGAGCGGGAGGGCCAGCGGGAGAGACCCAGTACTTC. Translated: CASSAGAGGPAGETQYF. This chain uses TRBV28 with TRBJ2-5; 10 bases agree with TRBD2. The CDR3 spans 17 residues. The J segment lost 4 bases and the V segment lost 5 bases, leaving 13 bases of the junction unmatched. Germline CDR1 MDHEN, CDR2 SYDVKM.

The CDR3 here is CASSESAPRNEQFF. Here the CDR3 DNA reads TGTGCCAGCAGTGAAAGTGCCCCCAGGAATGAGCAGTTCTTC. The chain carries TRBV6-1 and TRBJ2-1; D unclear. This CDR3 has 14 amino acids. V was pared by 2 bases and J by 7 bases, with 12 bases between. CDR1 and CDR2 from the germline V gene are MNHNS and SASEGT.

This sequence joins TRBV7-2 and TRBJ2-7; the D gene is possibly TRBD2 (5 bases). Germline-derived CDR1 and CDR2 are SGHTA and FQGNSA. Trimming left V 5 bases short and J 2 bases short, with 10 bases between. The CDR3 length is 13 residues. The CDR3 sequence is CASSTDFTYEQYF. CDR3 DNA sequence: TGTGCCAGCAGCACGGACTTTACCTACGAGCAGTACTTC.

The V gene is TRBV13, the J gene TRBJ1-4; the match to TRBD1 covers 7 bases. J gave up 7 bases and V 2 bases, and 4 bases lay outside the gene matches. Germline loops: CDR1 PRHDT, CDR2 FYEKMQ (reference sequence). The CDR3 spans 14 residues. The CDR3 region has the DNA TGTGCCAGCAGCTTAAGGGGGCGGCCTGAAAAACTGTTTTTT. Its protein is CASSLRGRPEKLFF.

The CDR3 region has the DNA TGTGCCTGGAGGCGGACAGGGATAGCTGAAGCTTTCTTT. This translates into CAWRRTGIAEAFF. The rearrangement links TRBV30 to TRBJ1-1; TRBD1 matches 8 bases. V lost 3 bases to trimming and J lost 6 bases; unmatched junction nucleotides: 6. This CDR3 comprises 13 residues. Germline CDR1 is GTSNPN and CDR2 is SVGIG (reference sequence).

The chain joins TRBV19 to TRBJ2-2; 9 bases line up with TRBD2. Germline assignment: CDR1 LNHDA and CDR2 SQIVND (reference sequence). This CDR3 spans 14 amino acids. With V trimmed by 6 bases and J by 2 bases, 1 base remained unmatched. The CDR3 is CASRTSGNTGELFF. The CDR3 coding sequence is TGTGCCAGTAGGACTAGCGGAAACACCGGGGAGCTGTTTTTT.

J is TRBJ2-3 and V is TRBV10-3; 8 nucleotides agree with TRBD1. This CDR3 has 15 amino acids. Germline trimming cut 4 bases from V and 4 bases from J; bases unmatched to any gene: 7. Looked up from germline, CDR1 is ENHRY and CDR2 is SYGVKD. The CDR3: CAISGDTGGSDTQYF. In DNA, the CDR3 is TGTGCCATCAGTGGGGACACAGGGGGGTCAGATACGCAGTATTTT.

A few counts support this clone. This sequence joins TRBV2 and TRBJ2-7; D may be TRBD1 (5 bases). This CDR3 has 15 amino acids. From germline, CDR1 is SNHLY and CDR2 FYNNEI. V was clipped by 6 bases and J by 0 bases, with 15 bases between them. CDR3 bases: TGTGCCAGCAGGCCATCAGGGCGCACCTCCTACGAGCAGTACTTC. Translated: CASRPSGRTSYEQYF.

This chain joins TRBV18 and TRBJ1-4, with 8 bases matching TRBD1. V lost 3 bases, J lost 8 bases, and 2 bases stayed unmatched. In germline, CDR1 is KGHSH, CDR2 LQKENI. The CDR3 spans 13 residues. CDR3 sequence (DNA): TGTGCCAGCTCACCCGGGACAGGAGAAAAACTGTTTTTT. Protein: CASSPGTGEKLFF.

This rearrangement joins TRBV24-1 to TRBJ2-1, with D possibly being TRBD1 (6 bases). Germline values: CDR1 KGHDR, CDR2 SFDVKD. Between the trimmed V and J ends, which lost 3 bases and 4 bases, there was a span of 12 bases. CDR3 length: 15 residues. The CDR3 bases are TGTGCCACCAGTGATGTCCAGGGGTTTTACAATGAGCAGTTCTTC. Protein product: CATSDVQGFYNEQFF.

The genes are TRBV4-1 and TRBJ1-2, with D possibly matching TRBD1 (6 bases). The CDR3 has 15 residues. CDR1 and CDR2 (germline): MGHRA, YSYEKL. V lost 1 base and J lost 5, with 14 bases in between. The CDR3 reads CASSQGGGAGYGYTF. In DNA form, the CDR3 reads TGCGCCAGCAGCCAAGGGGGGGGCGCGGGTTATGGCTACACCTTC.

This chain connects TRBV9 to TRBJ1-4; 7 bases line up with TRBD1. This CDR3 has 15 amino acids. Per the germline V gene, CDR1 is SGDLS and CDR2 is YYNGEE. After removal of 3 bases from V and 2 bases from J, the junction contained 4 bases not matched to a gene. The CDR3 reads CASSATTGTNEKLFF. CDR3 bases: TGTGCCAGCAGCGCCACGACAGGGACTAATGAAAAACTGTTTTTT.

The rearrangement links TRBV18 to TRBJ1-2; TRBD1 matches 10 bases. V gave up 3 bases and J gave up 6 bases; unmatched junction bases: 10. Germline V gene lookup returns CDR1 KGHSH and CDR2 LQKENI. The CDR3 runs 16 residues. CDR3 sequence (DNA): TGTGCCAGCTCACCTTTCGAGACAGGGGGCGCAAATGGCTACACCTTC. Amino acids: CASSPFETGGANGYTF.

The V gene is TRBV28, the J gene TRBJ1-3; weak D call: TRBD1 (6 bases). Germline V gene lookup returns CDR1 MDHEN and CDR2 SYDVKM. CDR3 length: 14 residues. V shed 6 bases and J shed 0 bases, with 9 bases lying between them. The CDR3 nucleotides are TGTGCCAGCAGCCAGGGGTACTCTGGAAACACCATATATTTT. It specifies CASSQGYSGNTIYF.

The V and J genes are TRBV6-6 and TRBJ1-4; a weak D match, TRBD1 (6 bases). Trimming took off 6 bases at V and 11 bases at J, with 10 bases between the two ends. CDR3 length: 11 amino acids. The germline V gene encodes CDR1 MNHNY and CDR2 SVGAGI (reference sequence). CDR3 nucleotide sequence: TGTGCCAGCAGGGACAGTGGTAAACTGTTTTTT. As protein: CASRDSGKLFF.

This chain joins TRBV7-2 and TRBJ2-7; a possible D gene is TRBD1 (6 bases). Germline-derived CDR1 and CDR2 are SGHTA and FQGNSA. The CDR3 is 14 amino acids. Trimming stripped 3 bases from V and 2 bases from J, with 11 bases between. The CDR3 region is CASSFFRGPYEQYF. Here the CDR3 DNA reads TGTGCCAGCAGCTTTTTCAGGGGTCCCTACGAGCAGTACTTC. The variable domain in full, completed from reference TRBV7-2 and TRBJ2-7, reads GAGVSQSPSNKVTEKGKDVELRCDPISGHTALYWYRQSLGQGLEFLIYFQGNSAPDKSGLPSDRFSAERTGGSVSTLTIQRTQQEDSAVYLCASSFFRGPYEQYFGPGTRLTVT.

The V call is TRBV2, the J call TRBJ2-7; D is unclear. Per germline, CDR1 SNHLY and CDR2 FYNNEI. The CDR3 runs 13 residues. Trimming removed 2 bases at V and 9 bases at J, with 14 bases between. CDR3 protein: CASSESPHPGQYF. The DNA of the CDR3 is TGTGCCAGCAGTGAATCTCCTCACCCAGGGCAGTACTTC.

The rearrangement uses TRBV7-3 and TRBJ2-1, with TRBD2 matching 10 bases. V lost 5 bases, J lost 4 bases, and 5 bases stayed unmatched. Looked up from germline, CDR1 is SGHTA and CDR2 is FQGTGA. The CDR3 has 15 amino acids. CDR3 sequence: CASSLAGVGYNEQFF. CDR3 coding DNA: TGTGCCAGCAGCCTAGCGGGAGTTGGGTACAATGAGCAGTTCTTC.

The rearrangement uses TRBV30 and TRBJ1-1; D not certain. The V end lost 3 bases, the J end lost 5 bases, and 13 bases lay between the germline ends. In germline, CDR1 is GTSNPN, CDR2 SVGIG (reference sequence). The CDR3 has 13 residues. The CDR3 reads CAWRPTEWTEAFF. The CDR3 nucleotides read TGTGCCTGGAGACCGACGGAGTGGACTGAAGCTTTCTTT.

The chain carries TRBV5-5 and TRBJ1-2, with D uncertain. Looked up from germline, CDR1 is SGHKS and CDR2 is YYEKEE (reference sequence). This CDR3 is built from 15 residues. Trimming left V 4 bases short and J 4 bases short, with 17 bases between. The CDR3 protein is CASSRGGGSFYGYTF. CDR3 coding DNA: TGTGCCAGCAGCCGGGGAGGTGGCAGCTTCTATGGCTACACCTTC.

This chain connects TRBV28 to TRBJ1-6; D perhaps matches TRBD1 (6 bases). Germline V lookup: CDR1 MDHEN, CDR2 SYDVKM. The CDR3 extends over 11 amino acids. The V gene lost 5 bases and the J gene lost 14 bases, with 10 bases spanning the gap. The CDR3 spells CASSTRGALHF. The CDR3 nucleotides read TGTGCCAGCAGTACCAGGGGAGCCCTCCACTTT.